This is a list of T cell receptor beta chains from one sample in a study of molecular identifiers for immune sequencing clone quantification. MiXCR was run by TCRdb on the PCR reads, yielding one entry per CDR3 protein. The sample lists about 89,000 distinct CDR3 sequences; under 20% were seen once. Sequences were obtained from naive CD8+ T cells from blood, with Jurkat cell RNA spiked in. Source of these receptors: a human donor in good health. Some libraries in this study had Jurkat cell RNA spiked in. The CDR3 runs from the conserved cysteine through the conserved F or W. The D gene is left open where the match is weak. The size field is filled for only some rows; it gives once, few, many or a size class.

D	J	size	V	DNA	CDR3
-	TRBJ1-1	many	TRBV5-6	TGTGCCAGCAGCTCCCTGACAGGGAACACTGAAGCTTTCTTT	CASSSLTGNTEAFF
TRBD2	TRBJ2-1	many	TRBV7-2	TGTGCCAGCATTGTGGGGACTAGAGACAATGAGCAGTTCTTC	CASIVGTRDNEQFF
-	TRBJ2-2	many	TRBV9	TGTGCCAGCAGCGTCCGGGTTGACGGGGAGCTGTTTTTT	CASSVRVDGELFF
-	TRBJ2-5	-	TRBV5-6	TGTGCCAGCAGCTTGATTGGGGGCCCCCCAGAGACCCAGTACTTC	CASSLIGGPPETQYF
-	TRBJ1-5	many	TRBV28	TGTGCCAGCAGTTATCGTGGTACATTGGATCAGCCCCAGCATTTT	CASSYRGTLDQPQHF
TRBD1	TRBJ1-1	many	TRBV19	TGTGCCAGTAGCTTCGGGACAGGGTCCCAAGGGACTGAAGCTTTCTTT	CASSFGTGSQGTEAFF
-	TRBJ1-3	-	TRBV4-1	TGCGCCAGCAGCCAAGAAAACACCATATATTTT	CASSQENTIYF
-	TRBJ1-2	many	TRBV11-2	TGTGCCAGCAGCTTAGGGGGTCCATACTATGGCTACACCTTC	CASSLGGPYYGYTF
-	TRBJ2-1	many	TRBV29-1	TGCAGCGTTGAGGGGCAGTTCTCCTACAATGAGCAGTTCTTC	CSVEGQFSYNEQFF
-	TRBJ1-2	many	TRBV3-1	TGTGCCAGCAGCCAAGATCCGGGGCATCTGGGCTATGGCTACACCTTC	CASSQDPGHLGYGYTF
TRBD2	TRBJ2-1	many	TRBV5-1	TGCGCCAGCAGGCTAGCGGGGGGCGCAGTAAATGAGCAGTTCTTC	CASRLAGGAVNEQFF
TRBD1	TRBJ1-4	-	TRBV7-9	TGTGCCAGCAGCTATCGACAGGGAACTAATGAAAAACTGTTTTTT	CASSYRQGTNEKLFF
-	TRBJ2-1	-	TRBV7-8	TGTGCCAGCAGCTCCCTCCCTGGGCCGCACCTAGGGGGTGAGCAGTTCTTC	CASSSLPGPHLGGEQFF
-	TRBJ2-7	many	TRBV3-1	TGTGCCAGCAGCGCCCCGGTCAAGGGAAGGTACGAGCAGTACTTC	CASSAPVKGRYEQYF
TRBD2	TRBJ2-5	many	TRBV7-9	TGTGCCAGCAGCTCAGCGGGATTCCAAGAGACCCAGTACTTC	CASSSAGFQETQYF
-	TRBJ1-4	many	TRBV7-2	TGTGCCAGCAGTTACCGAGCGGGCAGGGATTTTGATGCTAATGAAAAACTGTTTTTT	CASSYRAGRDFDANEKLFF
-	TRBJ2-3	-	TRBV7-2	TGTGCCAGCAGCTTAGGACTAATCCCCCGCACAGATACGCAGTATTTT	CASSLGLIPRTDTQYF
TRBD1	TRBJ1-1	-	TRBV11-2	TGTGCCAGCAGCTCCCGACAGGGAACGAGCACTGAAGCTTTCTTT	CASSSRQGTSTEAFF
-	TRBJ2-5	many	TRBV12-3/TRBV12-4	TGTGCCAGCAGTTTACGTCAGAGGGCAGAGACCCAGTACTTC	CASSLRQRAETQYF
-	TRBJ1-2	many	TRBV30	TGTGCCTGGAGTGTCAGGGCTGATGGTGACTACACCTTC	CAWSVRADGDYTF
-	TRBJ2-3	many	TRBV7-9	TGTGCCAGCAGCCCCCCCGGGGGCGGGGATACGCAGTATTTT	CASSPPGGGDTQYF
-	TRBJ2-7	-	TRBV5-1	TGCGCCAGCAGCTTGGACCCTTACAGTCGCTCCTACGAGCAGTACTTC	CASSLDPYSRSYEQYF
-	TRBJ1-4	many	TRBV25-1	TGTGCCAGCAGTGAAGGAGAAAAACTGTTTTTT	CASSEGEKLFF
-	TRBJ2-1	many	TRBV29-1	TGCAGCGTTGAAGGGGTGTGGCAGAGCTCCTACAATGAGCAGTTCTTC	CSVEGVWQSSYNEQFF
-	TRBJ1-1	many	TRBV13	TGTGCCAGCAGCCTAGGTGGGCAGGGAATGGCTGAAGCTTTCTTT	CASSLGGQGMAEAFF
TRBD1	TRBJ1-1	many	TRBV7-8	TGTGCCAGCAGCTGGTCGACAGGGAGGGGCACTGAAGCTTTCTTT	CASSWSTGRGTEAFF
TRBD2	TRBJ2-1	many	TRBV19	TGTGCCAGTAGTCCGCCGGGGGGCAATGAGCAGTTCTTC	CASSPPGGNEQFF
-	TRBJ2-2	many	TRBV7-9	TGTGCCAGCAGTCGGACAGTAAACACCGGGGAGCTGTTTTTT	CASSRTVNTGELFF
-	TRBJ1-5	-	TRBV7-8	TGTGCCAGCAGCTTAGCCCGCGGGGTTAGCAATCAGCCCCAGCATTTT	CASSLARGVSNQPQHF
-	TRBJ2-3	many	TRBV6-2/TRBV6-3	TGTGCCAGCAGTTACGGCATCTTGGGGAGCACAGATACGCAGTATTTT	CASSYGILGSTDTQYF
-	TRBJ1-5	many	TRBV3-1	TGTGCCAGCAGCCAAGATTGGCAGGGGTACCCCCAGCATTTT	CASSQDWQGYPQHF
-	TRBJ2-5	-	TRBV7-9	TGTGCCAGCAGCCTCGACCAGGCCCAAGAGACCCAGTACTTC	CASSLDQAQETQYF
-	TRBJ1-5	many	TRBV19	TGTGCCAGTGCATGGACAGCCCCACAGCCCCAGCATTTT	CASAWTAPQPQHF
TRBD1	TRBJ2-1	many	TRBV3-1	TGTGCCAGCAGCCAAGATCTTTTAGGGACAGGGAAGTACAATGAGCAGTTCTTC	CASSQDLLGTGKYNEQFF
-	TRBJ2-7	many	TRBV19	TGTGCCAGTAGTATCCCAGGACAGCCCTACGAGCAGTACTTC	CASSIPGQPYEQYF
-	TRBJ1-1	many	TRBV20-1	TGCAGTGCCCGAGGGGGCACTGAAGCTTTCTTT	CSARGGTEAFF
-	TRBJ1-6	many	TRBV11-2	TGTGCCAGCAGCTTAGTTGCGGGTTCACCCCTCCACTTT	CASSLVAGSPLHF
TRBD1	TRBJ2-1	few	TRBV4-2	TGTGCCAGCAGCCAAGAACCGACAGGGGGGGTACCCTCCTACAATGAGCAGTTCTTC	CASSQEPTGGVPSYNEQFF
-	TRBJ2-2	many	TRBV29-1	TGCAGCGTTGAAGTCCCGGGGATCGCGAACACCGGGGAGCTGTTTTTT	CSVEVPGIANTGELFF
-	TRBJ1-4	many	TRBV5-1	TGCGCCAGCAGCCTGGAGACAGGCTATAATGAAAAACTGTTTTTT	CASSLETGYNEKLFF
TRBD2	TRBJ2-3	many	TRBV7-9	TGTGCCAGCAGCTTATCTAGCGGGAGCACAGATACGCAGTATTTT	CASSLSSGSTDTQYF
TRBD2	TRBJ2-3	many	TRBV28	TGTGCCAGCACCATACGCGGGACTAGCGGGATTACGCAGTATTTT	CASTIRGTSGITQYF
TRBD1	TRBJ1-5	many	TRBV2	TGTGCCAGCAGCGCCGGGACAGGGTACCATATAGTAGATCAGCCCCAGCATTTT	CASSAGTGYHIVDQPQHF
-	TRBJ2-5	many	TRBV27	TGTGCCAGCAGTTTACTTTACCGGGGTCGTCAAGAGACCCAGTACTTC	CASSLLYRGRQETQYF
TRBD1	TRBJ2-7	few	TRBV2	TGTGCCAGCAGAAACGGACAGGGTTTCAACGAGCAGTACTTC	CASRNGQGFNEQYF
-	TRBJ1-4	many	TRBV21-1	TGTGCCAGCAGCCCCGGTAACGGGAAGGCATGGGAAAAACTGTTTTTT	CASSPGNGKAWEKLFF
TRBD1	TRBJ2-7	many	TRBV19	TGTGCCAGTAGTATTTATTCTTCAGGACAGGGCTACGAGCAGTACTTC	CASSIYSSGQGYEQYF
-	TRBJ2-7	many	TRBV4-3	TGCGCCAGCAGCTTTGGAGTGGCCGGGAGATACGAGCAGTACTTC	CASSFGVAGRYEQYF
-	TRBJ1-1	-	TRBV7-9	TGTGCCAGCAGCTTAATGAGTAGACAGAACACTGAAGCTTTCTTT	CASSLMSRQNTEAFF
-	TRBJ2-7	many	TRBV28	TGTGCCAGCAGTCAGGGACGGAGCTACGAGCAGTACTTC	CASSQGRSYEQYF
-	TRBJ2-5	many	TRBV5-8	TGTGCCAGCAGCTTTGGGTCCGGGAGTGGAGAGACCCAGTACTTC	CASSFGSGSGETQYF
-	TRBJ2-3	many	TRBV12-3/TRBV12-4	TGTGCCAGCAGTTACAGGGATTACAATACGCAGTATTTT	CASSYRDYNTQYF
TRBD1	TRBJ1-1	many	TRBV9	TGTGCCAGCAGCGTAGCCGGGACAGGAAAGGGGAACACTGAAGCTTTCTTT	CASSVAGTGKGNTEAFF
-	TRBJ1-2	many	TRBV4-1	TGCGCCAGCAGCCAACCAGGGGCAGGAGGAAGGGAAAAAGGAGGCTACACCTTC	CASSQPGAGGREKGGYTF